This TCR beta chain was recorded in a study of T cell responses to AZD1222 COVID-19 vaccine. Study-wide results and caveats: Spike-specific TCRs gained breadth and depth after people received two AZD1222 doses. Nearly half of spike-specific TCRs reportedly target variant regions that are unmutated in the B.1.351 and B.1.1.7 variants. None of the repertoires were sampled until the peak T cell response had passed.

V shed 2 bases and J shed 7 bases, with 5 bases lying between them. The length of the CDR3 is 12 residues. Looked up from germline, CDR1 is MNHEY and CDR2 is SVGAGI. TCRdb's table, derived via immunoSEQ multiplex PCR, lists solely in-frame clones and lacks some. The table has 90,000 to 110,000 clones, 89% seen once; the top ten hold 44%. Regarding this clone: The target antigen is unknown.

The V gene is TRBV6-5, the J gene TRBJ2-2; D gene uncertain. The TCR originated in an adult who received the AZD1222 COVID-19 vaccine. The specimen was peripheral blood, collected 28 days after the second AZD1222 dose. The CDR3 region is CASSYPGGELFF. The CDR3 nucleotides read TGTGCCAGCAGTTACCCTGGCGGGGAGCTGTTTTTT.